This TCR beta chain is drawn from a study of T cells after yellow fever vaccination. Study-wide background: Researchers used SMART-Seq v4 Ultra Low Input to prepare fractions that had low cell numbers. Study observations and caveats: After the booster, over 95% of CD4 and 88% of CD8 primary-response clones were re-detected.

J lost 6 bases, V lost 0 bases, and 3 bases had no gene match. The CDR3 totals 14 residues. In germline, CDR1 is SGHRS, CDR2 YFSETQ. This clonotype was counted a few times. The target antigen is unknown. Researchers made TCR cDNA using 5'RACE template switching, and this step added a universal primer site and UMIs. TCRdb passed the 5' RACE reads through MiXCR, listing each CDR3 protein once. In the table there are about 330,000 distinct CDR3 sequences, roughly 8% of which are singletons. The TCR was taken from a man aged 18 to 29 who received the YFV17D yellow fever vaccine. The V and J genes are TRBV5-1 and TRBJ1-1, with 9 bases matching TRBD1. Specimen: PBMCs, collected around 45 days after the first yellow fever vaccination. The CDR3 DNA follows: TGCGCCAGCAGCTTGGGGGGACAGGGCGCTGAAGCTTTCTTT. It translates to CASSLGGQGAEAFF.